The T cell receptor (beta chain) described here comes from a study of beta chain features in type 1 diabetes. Broader study findings: Cells expressing TCR highly could be over-represented by cDNA sequencing. A moderate, significant TCRB CDR3 shortening appeared in type 1 diabetes across four CD4+ subsets. The naive, central memory and Treg TCRB repertoires looked more alike in patients than they did in healthy donors. Shorter templates might be favored by PCR, and equally so in patients and in controls.

In the case of this clone: Its specificity is unknown.

Using CD45RO/CCR7/CD25/CD127/CD95/CD27, CD4+ naive, central memory, regulatory and stem cell-like memory cells were sorted. All of the isolated RNA was reverse transcribed, so expressed TCRB transcripts were sequenced. The table came from immunoSEQ multiplex PCR; TCRdb's copy has only in-frame clones and leaves some out. The sample yields under 300,000 clones, over 11% seen once. J was trimmed by 5 bases and V by 5 bases; bases with no gene match: 5. The CDR3 length is 13 residues. Germline-derived CDR1 and CDR2 are SEHNR and FQNEAQ (reference sequence). Sequenced: naive CD4+ T cells from blood. This receptor was obtained from a man in his thirties or forties with type 1 diabetes. This rearrangement joins TRBV7-9 to TRBJ2-5; 7 bases line up with TRBD2. CDR3 sequence: CASSAGAVETQYF. The CDR3 DNA sequence: TGTGCCAGCAGCGCGGGAGCGGTGGAGACCCAGTACTTC.